This T cell receptor (beta chain) was sequenced for a study of post-analysis software for immune sequencing data. Study-level information: Multiple sclerosis in the patients followed relapsing-remitting, secondary progressive and progressive-relapsing courses. Whole-study results and caveats: Controls' normalized Chao1 diversity significantly exceeded that of multiple sclerosis patients. Elevated frequency relative to controls characterized 4 or 5 TRBV segments in patients, TRBV5-6, TRBV5-1 and TRBV20-1 among them. Samples made in the same batch grouped tightly together by F measure.

About this clonotype: Its target is unknown.

Sequencing libraries made from TCR beta cDNA carried unique molecular identifiers. The T cell input of roughly 0.95 to 11 million gave around 450,000 cDNA molecules. A single record per CDR3 protein comes from TCRdb applying MiXCR to the PCR reads. The table has roughly 800,000 distinct CDR3 sequences, 40% to 55% seen once; the top ten hold roughly 4.5%. V was pared by 5 bases and J by 4 bases, with 17 bases between. The CDR3 runs to 16 residues. Germline V gives CDR1 LGHDT, CDR2 YNNKEL (reference sequence). This sequence originates from a girl aged 5-17 years with multiple sclerosis. The sequenced material came from blood. V is TRBV3-1 and J is TRBJ1-4, with a weak D call TRBD1 (6 bases). Here the CDR3 reads CASSEPGHPFNEKLFF. The CDR3 DNA is TGTGCCAGCAGCGAACCGGGACACCCGTTTAATGAAAAACTGTTTTTT.